This record looks at one T cell receptor beta chain sequence and its context. As yet, its antigen is unknown. This entry belongs to a study of cytomegalovirus exposure and HLA in healthy donors. Turning to the study itself: Sequencing of some 190 million T cells in an earlier analysis found around 110 million unique TCR beta sequences.

General observations from the study: A few V segments could not be told apart, such as TRBV6-2 and TRBV6-3, and were left out. Listed as cytomegalovirus-associated were 150 or so TCR beta chains.

Primers: 60 Vbeta forward and 13 Jbeta reverse. Assay used: immunoSEQ multiplex PCR; TCRdb lists only in-frame clones, some missing. The table records 150,000 to 200,000 clones, approximately 70% of them present only once. The CDR3 length is 12 residues. Germline V gene data show CDR1 as SEHNR and CDR2 as FQNEAQ (reference sequence). After removal of 4 bases from V and 14 bases from J, the junction contained 8 bases not matched to a gene. The sequenced sample was PBMCs. The V and J genes are TRBV7-9 and TRBJ1-2; 9 bases are shared with TRBD1. This clonotype originated in a man aged 18 to 29 in good health and CMV-seropositive. Written as DNA, the CDR3 is TGTGCCAGCAGCTCCGGGACAGGGCAGCATACCTTC. Protein sequence: CASSSGTGQHTF.